This T cell receptor beta chain was recorded in a study of blood T cell repertoires in COVID-19. The CDR3 loop spans 16 amino acids. Trimming cost V 4 bases and J 5 bases; bases outside gene matches: 14. Germline V CDR1 and CDR2: SGDLS, YYNGEE. Only in-frame clones appear in the TCRdb table, and some are missing; sequencing was by immunoSEQ multiplex PCR. The repertoire holds about 310,000 clones, 87% seen once, with roughly 2.1% in the top ten. The specimen was peripheral blood. The rearrangement links TRBV9 to TRBJ2-7; the match to TRBD2 covers 8 bases. The source is a man aged 18-30 years with active or convalescent COVID-19. The CDR3 loop is CASSPSGLVFQHEQYF. The CDR3 coding sequence is TGTGCCAGCAGCCCCTCGGGACTAGTTTTCCAACACGAGCAGTACTTC.